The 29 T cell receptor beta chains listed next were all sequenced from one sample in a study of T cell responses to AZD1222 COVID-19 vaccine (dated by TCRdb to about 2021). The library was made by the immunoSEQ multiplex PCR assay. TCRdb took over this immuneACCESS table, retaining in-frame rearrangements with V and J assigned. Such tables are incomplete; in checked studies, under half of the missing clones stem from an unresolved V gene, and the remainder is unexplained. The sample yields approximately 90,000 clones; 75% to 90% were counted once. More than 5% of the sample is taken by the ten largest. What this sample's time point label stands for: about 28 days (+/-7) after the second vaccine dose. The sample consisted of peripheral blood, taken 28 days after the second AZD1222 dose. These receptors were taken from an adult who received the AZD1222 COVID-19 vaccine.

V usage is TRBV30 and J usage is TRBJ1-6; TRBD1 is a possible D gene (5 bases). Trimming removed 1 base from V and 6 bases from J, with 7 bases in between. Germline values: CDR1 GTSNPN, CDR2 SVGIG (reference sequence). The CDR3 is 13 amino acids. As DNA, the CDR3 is TGTGCCTGGAGTGCGCAGGGTAATTCACCCCTCCACTTT. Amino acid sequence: CAWSAQGNSPLHF.

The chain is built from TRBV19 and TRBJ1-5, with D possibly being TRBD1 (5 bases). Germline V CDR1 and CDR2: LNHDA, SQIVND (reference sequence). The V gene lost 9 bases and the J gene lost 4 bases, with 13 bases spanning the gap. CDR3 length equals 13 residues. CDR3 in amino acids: CASTLGGNQPQHF. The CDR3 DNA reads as TGTGCCAGCACCCTGGGGGGTAATCAGCCCCAGCATTTT.

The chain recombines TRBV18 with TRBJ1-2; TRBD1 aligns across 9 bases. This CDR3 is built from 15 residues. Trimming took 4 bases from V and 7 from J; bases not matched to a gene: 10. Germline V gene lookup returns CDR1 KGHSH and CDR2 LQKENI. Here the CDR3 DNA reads TGTGCCAGCTCACACATCGAGGGACAGGGAATTGGCTACACCTTC. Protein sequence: CASSHIEGQGIGYTF.

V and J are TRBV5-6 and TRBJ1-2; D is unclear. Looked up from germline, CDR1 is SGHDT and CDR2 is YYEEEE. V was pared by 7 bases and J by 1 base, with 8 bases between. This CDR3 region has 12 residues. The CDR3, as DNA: TGTGCCAGCCTTGGGGTTAACTATGGCTACACCTTC. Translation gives CASLGVNYGYTF.

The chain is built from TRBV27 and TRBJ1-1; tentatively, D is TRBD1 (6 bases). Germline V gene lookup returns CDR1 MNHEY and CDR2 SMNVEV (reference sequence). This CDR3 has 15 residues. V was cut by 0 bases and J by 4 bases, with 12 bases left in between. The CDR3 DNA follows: TGTGCCAGCAGTTTATCGAGAATAGGGGGCACTGAAGCTTTCTTT. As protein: CASSLSRIGGTEAFF.

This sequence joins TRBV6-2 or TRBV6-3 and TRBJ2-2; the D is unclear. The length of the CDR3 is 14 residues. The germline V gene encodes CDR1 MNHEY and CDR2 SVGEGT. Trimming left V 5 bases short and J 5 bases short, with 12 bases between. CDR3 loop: CASSRSSVTGELFF. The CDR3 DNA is TGTGCCAGCAGTCGATCTTCGGTGACCGGGGAGCTGTTTTTT.

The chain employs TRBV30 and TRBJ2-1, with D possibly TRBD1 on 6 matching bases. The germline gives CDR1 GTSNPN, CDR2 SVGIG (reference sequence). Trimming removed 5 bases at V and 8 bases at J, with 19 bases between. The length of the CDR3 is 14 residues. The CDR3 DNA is TGTGCCTGGGATCCGGGACAATATTACCATGAGCAGTTCTTC. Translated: CAWDPGQYYHEQFF.

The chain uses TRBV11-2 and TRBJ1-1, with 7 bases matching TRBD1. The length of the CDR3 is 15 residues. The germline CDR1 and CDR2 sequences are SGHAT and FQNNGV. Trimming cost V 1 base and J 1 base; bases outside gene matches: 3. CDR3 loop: CASSLGGTANTEAFF. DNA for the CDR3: TGTGCCAGCAGCTTAGGAGGGACAGCGAACACTGAAGCTTTCTTT.

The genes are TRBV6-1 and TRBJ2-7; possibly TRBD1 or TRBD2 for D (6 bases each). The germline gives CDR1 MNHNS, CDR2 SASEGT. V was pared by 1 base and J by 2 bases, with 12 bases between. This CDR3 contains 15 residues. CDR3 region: CASSEGGALTYEQYF. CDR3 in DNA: TGTGCCAGCAGTGAAGGGGGGGCCTTAACCTACGAGCAGTACTTC.

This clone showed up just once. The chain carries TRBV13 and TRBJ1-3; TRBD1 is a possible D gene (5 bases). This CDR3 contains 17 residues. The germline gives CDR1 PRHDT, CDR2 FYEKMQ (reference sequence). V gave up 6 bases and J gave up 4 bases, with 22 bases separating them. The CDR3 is CASRQFGVGGKGNTIYF. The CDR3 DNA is TGTGCCAGCAGACAATTTGGGGTCGGGGGGAAAGGAAACACCATATATTTT. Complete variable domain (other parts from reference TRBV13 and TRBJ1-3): AAGVIQSPRHLIKEKRETATLKCYPIPRHDTVYWYQQGPGQDPQFLISFYEKMQSDKGSIPDRFSAQQFSDYHSELNMSSLELGDSALYFCASRQFGVGGKGNTIYFGEGSWLTVV.

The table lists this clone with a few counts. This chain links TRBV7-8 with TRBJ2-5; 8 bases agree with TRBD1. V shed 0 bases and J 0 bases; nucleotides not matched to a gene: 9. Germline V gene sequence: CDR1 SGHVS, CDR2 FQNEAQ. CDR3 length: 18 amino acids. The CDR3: CASSLALPGQADQETQYF. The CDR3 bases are TGTGCCAGCAGCTTAGCTTTACCGGGACAGGCGGACCAAGAGACCCAGTACTTC.

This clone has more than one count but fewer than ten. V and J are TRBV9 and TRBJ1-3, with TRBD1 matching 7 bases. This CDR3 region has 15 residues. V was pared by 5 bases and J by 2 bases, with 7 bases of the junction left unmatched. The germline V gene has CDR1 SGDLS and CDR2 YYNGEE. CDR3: CASSDRVDTGNTIYF. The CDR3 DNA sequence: TGTGCCAGCAGTGACAGGGTGGATACTGGAAACACCATATATTTT.

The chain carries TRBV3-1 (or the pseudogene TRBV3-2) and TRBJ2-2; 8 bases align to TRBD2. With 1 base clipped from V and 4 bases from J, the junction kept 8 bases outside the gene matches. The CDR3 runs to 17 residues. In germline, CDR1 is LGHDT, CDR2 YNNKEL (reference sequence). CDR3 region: CASSQAGGRVGTGELFF. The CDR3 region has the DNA TGTGCCAGCAGCCAAGCGGGGGGGCGCGTGGGCACCGGGGAGCTGTTTTTT.

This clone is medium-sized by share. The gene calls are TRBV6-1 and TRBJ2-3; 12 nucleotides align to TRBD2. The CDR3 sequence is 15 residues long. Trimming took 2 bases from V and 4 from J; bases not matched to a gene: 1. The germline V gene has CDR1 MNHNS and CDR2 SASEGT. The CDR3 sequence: CASSELAGGPDTQYF. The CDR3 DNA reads TGTGCCAGCAGTGAACTAGCGGGGGGGCCAGATACGCAGTATTTT.

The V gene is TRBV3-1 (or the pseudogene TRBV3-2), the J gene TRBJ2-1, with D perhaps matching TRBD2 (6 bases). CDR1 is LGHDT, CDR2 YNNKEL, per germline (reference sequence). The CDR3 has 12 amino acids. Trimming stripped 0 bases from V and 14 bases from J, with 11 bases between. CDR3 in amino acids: CASSQEWRTKFF. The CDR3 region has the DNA TGTGCCAGCAGCCAAGAGTGGCGGACTAAGTTCTTC.

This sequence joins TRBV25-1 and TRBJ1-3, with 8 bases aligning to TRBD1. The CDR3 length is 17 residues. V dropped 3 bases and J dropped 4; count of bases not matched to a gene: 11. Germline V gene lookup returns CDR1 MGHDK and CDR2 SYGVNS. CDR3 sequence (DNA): TGTGCCAGCAGTGAGCCCCACCCAGGGACAGGCGGAAACACCATATATTTT. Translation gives CASSEPHPGTGGNTIYF.

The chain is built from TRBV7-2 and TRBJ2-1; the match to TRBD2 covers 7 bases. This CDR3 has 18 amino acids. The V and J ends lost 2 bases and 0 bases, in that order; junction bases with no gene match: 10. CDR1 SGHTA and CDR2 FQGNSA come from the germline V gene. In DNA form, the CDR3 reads TGTGCCAGCAGCTTATCCCCTAGCGGAAGAGGCTCCTACAATGAGCAGTTCTTC. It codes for CASSLSPSGRGSYNEQFF.

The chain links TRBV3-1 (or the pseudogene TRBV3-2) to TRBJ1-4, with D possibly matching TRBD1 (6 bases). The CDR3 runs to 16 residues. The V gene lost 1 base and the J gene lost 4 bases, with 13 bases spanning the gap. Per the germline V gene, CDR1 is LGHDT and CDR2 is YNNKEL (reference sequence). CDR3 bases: TGTGCCAGCAGCCAAGTGTCGGGCAGGGGTAATGAAAAACTGTTTTTT. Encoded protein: CASSQVSGRGNEKLFF.

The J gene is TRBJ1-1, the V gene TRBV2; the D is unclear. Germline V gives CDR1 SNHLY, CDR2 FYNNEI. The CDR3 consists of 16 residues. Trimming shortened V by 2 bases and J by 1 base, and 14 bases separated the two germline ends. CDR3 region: CASSELSGIQNTEAFF. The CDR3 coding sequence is TGTGCCAGCAGTGAACTTTCGGGGATCCAGAACACTGAAGCTTTCTTT.

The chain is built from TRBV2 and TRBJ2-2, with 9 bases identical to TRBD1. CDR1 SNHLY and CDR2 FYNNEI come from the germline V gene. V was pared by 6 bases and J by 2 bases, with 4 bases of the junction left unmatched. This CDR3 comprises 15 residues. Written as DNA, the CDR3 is TGTGCCAGCAGGGGGACAGGGTCCAACACCGGGGAGCTGTTTTTT. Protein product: CASRGTGSNTGELFF.

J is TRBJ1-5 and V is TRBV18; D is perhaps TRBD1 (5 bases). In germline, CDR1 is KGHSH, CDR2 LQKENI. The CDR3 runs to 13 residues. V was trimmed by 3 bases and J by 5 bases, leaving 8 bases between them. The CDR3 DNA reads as TGTGCCAGCTCACCCGACAGAGATCAGCCCCAGCATTTT. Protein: CASSPDRDQPQHF. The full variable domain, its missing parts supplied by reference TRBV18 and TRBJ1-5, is NAGVMQNPRHLVRRRGQEARLRCSPMKGHSHVYWYRQLPEEGLKFMVYLQKENIIDESGMPKERFSAEFPKEGPSILRIQQVVRGDSAAYFCASSPDRDQPQHFGDGTRLSIL.

In DNA, the CDR3 is TGTGCCAGCAGTGATACAGCAAACTTTGAAGCTTTCTTT. It encodes CASSDTANFEAFF. The V gene is TRBV28, the J gene TRBJ1-1; no clear D. The CDR3 is 13 amino acids. Germline V gene data show CDR1 as MDHEN and CDR2 as SYDVKM. V was pared by 5 bases and J by 7 bases, with 14 bases between. Combining the CDR3 with reference TRBV28 and TRBJ1-1 gives the whole variable domain DVKVTQSSRYLVKRTGEKVFLECVQDMDHENMFWYRQDPGLGLRLIYFSYDVKMKEKGDIPEGYSVSREKKERFSLILESASTNQTSMYLCASSDTANFEAFFGQGTRLTVV.

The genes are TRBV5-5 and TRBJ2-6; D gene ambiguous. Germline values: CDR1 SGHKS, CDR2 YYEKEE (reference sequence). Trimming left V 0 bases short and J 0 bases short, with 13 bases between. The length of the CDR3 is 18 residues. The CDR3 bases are TGTGCCAGCAGCTTGGGTCGGATCCCTCTCTCTGGGGCCAACGTCCTGACTTTC. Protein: CASSLGRIPLSGANVLTF.

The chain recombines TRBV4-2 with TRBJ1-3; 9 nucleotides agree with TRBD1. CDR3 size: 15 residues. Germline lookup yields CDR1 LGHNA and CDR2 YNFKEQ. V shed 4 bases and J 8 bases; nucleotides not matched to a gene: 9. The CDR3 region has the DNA TGTGCCAGCAGCCGGGACCGGGACAGGGAATACACCATATATTTT. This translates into CASSRDRDREYTIYF.

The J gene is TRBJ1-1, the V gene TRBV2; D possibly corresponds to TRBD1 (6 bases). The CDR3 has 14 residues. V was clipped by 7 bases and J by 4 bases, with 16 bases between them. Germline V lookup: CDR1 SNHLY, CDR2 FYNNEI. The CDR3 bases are TGTGCCAGCATGGGTGAGGGGGGGAGCACTGAAGCTTTCTTT. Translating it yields CASMGEGGSTEAFF.

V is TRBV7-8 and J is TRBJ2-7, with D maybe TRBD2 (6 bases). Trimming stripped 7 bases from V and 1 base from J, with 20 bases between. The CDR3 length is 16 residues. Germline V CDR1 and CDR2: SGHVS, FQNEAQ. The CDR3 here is CASTLEAGLRSYEQYF. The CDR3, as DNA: TGTGCCAGCACCCTTGAGGCGGGACTGAGATCCTACGAGCAGTACTTC.

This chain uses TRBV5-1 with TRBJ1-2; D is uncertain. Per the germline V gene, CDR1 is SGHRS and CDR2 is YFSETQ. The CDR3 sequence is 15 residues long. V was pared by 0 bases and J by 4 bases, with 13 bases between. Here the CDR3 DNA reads TGCGCCAGCAGCTTGGGTCTGGATGAGGCCTATGGCTACACCTTC. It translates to CASSLGLDEAYGYTF.

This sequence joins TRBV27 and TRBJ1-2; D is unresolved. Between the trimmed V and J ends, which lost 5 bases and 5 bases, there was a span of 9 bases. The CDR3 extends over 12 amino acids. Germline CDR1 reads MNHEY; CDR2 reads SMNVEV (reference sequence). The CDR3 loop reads CASSPNQYGYTF. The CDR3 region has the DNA TGTGCCAGCAGTCCCAACCAATATGGCTACACCTTC.

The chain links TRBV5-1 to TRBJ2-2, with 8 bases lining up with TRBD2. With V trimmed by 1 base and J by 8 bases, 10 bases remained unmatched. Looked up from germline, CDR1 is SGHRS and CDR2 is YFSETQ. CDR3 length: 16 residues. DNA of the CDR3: TGCGCCAGCAGCTTGTTGTCGCGGGGGGTTCCTGGGGAGCTGTTTTTT. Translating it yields CASSLLSRGVPGELFF. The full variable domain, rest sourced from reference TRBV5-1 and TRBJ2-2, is KAGVTQTPRYLIKTRGQQVTLSCSPISGHRSVSWYQQTPGQGLQFLFEYFSETQRNKGNFPGRFSGRQFSNSRSEMNVSTLELGDSALYLCASSLLSRGVPGELFFGEGSRLTVL.